This T cell receptor (beta chain) was sequenced during a study of cytomegalovirus exposure and HLA in healthy donors. Overall study results and limits: When the data were analyzed later, several of the most significant clusters appeared to be linked to common viral pathogens. In terms of immune exposure information, only CMV serostatus was available.

This clone was found once. Its target is unknown. In the PCR, 60 Vbeta and 13 Jbeta primers were used. Assay: immunoSEQ multiplex PCR; the TCRdb copy retains only in-frame clones and omits some. Of under 200,000 clones listed, roughly 82% are singletons. Sequenced input: PBMCs. The source of this sequence is a man between 45 and 60 years old in good health and CMV-seropositive.

As DNA, the CDR3 is TGTGCCAGCTCACCACCAGCACCCTCGAACACTGAAGCTTTCTTT. Protein: CASSPPAPSNTEAFF. This chain connects TRBV18 to TRBJ1-1; D is unresolved. The V gene lost 0 bases and the J gene lost 1 base, with 9 bases spanning the gap. CDR1 and CDR2 (germline): KGHSH, LQKENI. This CDR3 region has 15 residues.